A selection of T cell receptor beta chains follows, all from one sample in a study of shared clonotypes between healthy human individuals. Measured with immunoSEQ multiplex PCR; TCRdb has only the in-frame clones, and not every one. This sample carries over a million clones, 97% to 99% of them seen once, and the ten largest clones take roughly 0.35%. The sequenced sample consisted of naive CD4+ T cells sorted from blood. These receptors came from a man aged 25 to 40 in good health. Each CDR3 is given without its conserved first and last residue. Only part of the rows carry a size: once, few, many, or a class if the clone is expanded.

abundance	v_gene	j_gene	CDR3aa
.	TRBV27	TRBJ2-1	ASSWLADISYNEQF
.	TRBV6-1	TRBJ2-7	ASSDWSVAGGVYEQY
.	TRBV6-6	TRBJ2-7	ASSETSGRLYEQY
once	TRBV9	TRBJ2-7	ASSVGDSGSYEQY
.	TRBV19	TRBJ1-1	ASSITPAGRAF
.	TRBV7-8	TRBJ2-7	ASSLDAGSSYEQY
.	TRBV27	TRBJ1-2	ASSRFGVEGGGYGYT
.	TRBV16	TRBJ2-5	ASSQSTVYQETQY
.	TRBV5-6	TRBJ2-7	ASRWRLGEQY
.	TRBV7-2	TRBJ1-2	ARSEGNYGYT
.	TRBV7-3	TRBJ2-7	ASSLGEPGEEQY
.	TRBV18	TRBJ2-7	ASSVGQGGEQY
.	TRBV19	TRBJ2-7	ASRGLGPSGEQY
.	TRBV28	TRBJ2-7	ASRLAGGPPYEQY
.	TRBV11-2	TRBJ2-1	ASSSSVTSGRSEQF
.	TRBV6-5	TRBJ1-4	ASRHLGEKLF
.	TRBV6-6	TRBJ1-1	ASSSPGTGGTEAF
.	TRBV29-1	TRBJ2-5	SVEAGGETQY
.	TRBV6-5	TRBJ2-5	ASTSDRGRQTQY
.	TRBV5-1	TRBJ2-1	ASSLGGEELNEQF
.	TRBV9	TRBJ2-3	ASSVGALGTDTQY
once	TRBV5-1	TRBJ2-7	ASSKTGQGSYEQY
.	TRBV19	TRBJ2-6	ASSIGTVPVLT
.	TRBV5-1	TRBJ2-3	ASSLLAGTDTQY
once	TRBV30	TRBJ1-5	AWSVGLDQPQH
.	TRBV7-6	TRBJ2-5	ASSLRADYGPQETQY
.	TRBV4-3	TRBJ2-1	ASSQGLAGVHSYNEQF
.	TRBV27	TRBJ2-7	ASTRTGTGLREQY
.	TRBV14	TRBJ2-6	ASSRQGVFANVLT
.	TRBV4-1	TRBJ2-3	ASSRIQGATDTQY
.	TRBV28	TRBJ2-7	ASRRQGLSYEQY
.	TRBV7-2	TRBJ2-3	ASRRLPLAGEQGTQY
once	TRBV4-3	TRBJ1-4	ASSQDWTGRLGVAEKLF
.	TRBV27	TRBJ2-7	ASSRRSYEQY
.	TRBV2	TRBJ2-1	ASSLWGQGASEQF
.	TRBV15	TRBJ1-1	ATSRDRGTEAF
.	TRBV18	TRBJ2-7	ASSPRAGGHEQY
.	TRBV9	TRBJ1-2	ASSVEEGGRGVGQGGYT
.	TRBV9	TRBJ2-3	ASSGGLAGLSDTQY
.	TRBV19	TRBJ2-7	ASSIAQGHSYEQY
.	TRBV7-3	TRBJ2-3	ASSPTGARLSTDTQY
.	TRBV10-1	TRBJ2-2	ASADAFTGELF
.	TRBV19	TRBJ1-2	ASSIATRDYGYT
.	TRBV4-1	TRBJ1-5	ASSQETAINQPQH
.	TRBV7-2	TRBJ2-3	ASRAYSVGDTQY
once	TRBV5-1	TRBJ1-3	ASSLMGVSGNTIY
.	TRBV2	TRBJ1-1	ASRNLAEAF
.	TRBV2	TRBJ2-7	ASSERGQGYYEQY
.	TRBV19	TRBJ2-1	ASSMVYDSRYNEQF
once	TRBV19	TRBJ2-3	ASSIDPFTIQQY
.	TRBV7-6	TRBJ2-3	ASTGGGSRADTQY
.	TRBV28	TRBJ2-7	AIAGQGTYEQY
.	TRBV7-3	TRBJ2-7	ASSLGAGGDEQY
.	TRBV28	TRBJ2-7	ATPGRHYEQY
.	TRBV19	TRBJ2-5	ASKAGPQETQY
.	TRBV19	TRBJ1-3	ASSIQGQQSGNTIY
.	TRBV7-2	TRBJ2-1	ASRFPPTYNEQF
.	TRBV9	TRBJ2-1	ASSVDSGLYNEQF
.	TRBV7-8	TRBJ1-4	ASSLTPATNEKLF